These 14 T cell receptor beta chains were sequenced from one sample in a study of identical twins (dated by TCRdb to the mid-2010s). Library preparation employed 5' RACE. Sequencing was performed on an Illumina HiSeq 2000. TCRdb reworked the public reads: Q25 trimming with fastp, MiXCR clone assembly, productive beta chains retained. Each entry is one CDR3 protein sequence, shown with its most common DNA and genes. The sample table contains approximately 1.8 million distinct CDR3 sequences; only one count was recorded for about 32% of them. Of the sample, about 0.27% is held by the ten largest clones. Sequences were obtained from cord blood. The receptors were gathered from a newborn girl in good health.

In this sample, this clonotype turned up many times. The J gene is TRBJ2-1, the V gene TRBV7-2, with D perhaps matching TRBD1 (6 bases). V lost 1 base and J 8 bases, leaving 12 bases between the germline ends. The CDR3 runs to 14 residues. CDR1 is SGHTA and CDR2 is FQGNSA in the germline V gene. CDR3 in amino acids: CASSLGGPLYEQFF. As DNA, the CDR3 is TGTGCCAGCAGCTTAGGGGGGCCTCTGTATGAGCAGTTCTTC.

This clonotype was seen a handful of times. J is TRBJ2-7 and V is TRBV6-5, with TRBD1 identical over 10 bases. Germline assignment: CDR1 MNHEY and CDR2 SVGAGI. Trimming took 0 bases from V and 5 from J; bases not matched to a gene: 4. The CDR3 extends over 15 amino acids. DNA of the CDR3: TGTGCCAGCAGTTACTCTGGGACAGGGGTGCACGAGCAGTACTTC. Its translation is CASSYSGTGVHEQYF.

This clonotype was seen at least ten times. The CDR3 DNA is TGCAGCGTTGATCCAGGACAGGACCCTTCAGATACGCAGTATTTT. Its translation: CSVDPGQDPSDTQYF. The genes are TRBV29-1 and TRBJ2-3; TRBD1 matches 7 bases. Per the germline V gene, CDR1 is SQVTM and CDR2 is ANQGSEA. The CDR3 runs 15 residues. Unmatched junction bases numbered 10, after V lost 3 bases and J lost 4 bases.

Details on this clonotype: A much larger clone differs from this one at a single base, so this may be a read error. The genes are TRBV12-3 or TRBV12-4 and TRBJ2-5; no reliable D call. The CDR3 totals 14 residues. Trimming pared 3 bases from V and 11 bases from J, leaving 19 bases between. The CDR3 DNA sequence: TGTGCCAGCAGTTTGGCCCACCGAGACAATGAGCAGTACTTC. Its translation is CASSLAHRDNEQYF.

Comments on this clonotype: An end of the junction differs from the germline gene, which may be a read error. The chain carries TRBV7-2 and TRBJ2-5; D ambiguous. The CDR3 spans 11 residues. Germline V gene sequence: CDR1 SGHTA, CDR2 FQGNSA. The DNA of the CDR3 is TGTGCCGGCAGACTGCAAGAGACCCAGTACTTC. Translated: CAGRLQETQYF.

This clonotype was seen a few times. The chain uses TRBV24-1 and TRBJ1-2; maybe TRBD1 (5 bases). Trimming removed 2 bases from V and 8 bases from J, with 11 bases in between. Per germline, CDR1 KGHDR and CDR2 SFDVKD. The CDR3 has 13 amino acids. The DNA for the CDR3 is TGTGCCACCAGTGATTCCAGGGTAGGGGGCTACACCTTC. Amino acid sequence: CATSDSRVGGYTF.

This clonotype has a handful of counts. The chain is built from TRBV20-1 and TRBJ2-1; D might be TRBD1 (5 bases). There are 14 residues in the CDR3. V was pared by 5 bases and J by 2 bases, with 13 bases between. From germline, CDR1 is DFQATT and CDR2 SNEGSKA (reference sequence). CDR3 in amino acids: CSAPGAAPYNEQFF. In DNA form, the CDR3 reads TGCAGTGCTCCTGGGGCTGCCCCCTACAATGAGCAGTTCTTC.

The J gene is TRBJ1-4, the V gene TRBV12-3 or TRBV12-4, with no clear D. Trimming left V 5 bases short and J 8 bases short, with 15 bases between. This CDR3 comprises 14 residues. The CDR3 loop is CASSPGARKEKLFF. CDR3 DNA: TGTGCCAGCAGTCCAGGCGCCCGAAAGGAAAAACTGTTTTTT.

The chain combines TRBV11-2 with TRBJ2-2; D is perhaps TRBD2 (6 bases). Germline loops: CDR1 SGHAT, CDR2 FQNNGV. The V end lost 6 bases, the J end lost 3 bases, and 11 bases lay between the germline ends. CDR3 length: 14 amino acids. CDR3 protein: CASREGLYTGELFF. CDR3 DNA sequence: TGTGCCAGCAGGGAGGGGTTGTACACCGGGGAGCTGTTTTTT.

This clonotype was detected only a few times. The chain combines TRBV20-1 with TRBJ2-3; D is uncertain. Germline CDR1 DFQATT, CDR2 SNEGSKA (reference sequence). The CDR3 totals 14 residues. V was cut by 3 bases and J by 2 bases, with 12 bases left in between. The CDR3 protein is CSASPPQDTDTQYF. The CDR3 DNA is TGCAGTGCTAGTCCCCCCCAGGACACAGATACGCAGTATTTT.

This clonotype was observed a handful of times. The chain couples TRBV18 to TRBJ2-7; 8 bases align to TRBD1. This CDR3 has 15 residues. V shed 1 base and J 3 bases; nucleotides not matched to a gene: 5. CDR1 and CDR2 (germline): KGHSH, LQKENI. CDR3 region: CASSPRQGQIYEQYF. CDR3 DNA sequence: TGTGCCAGCTCACCACGACAGGGGCAAATCTACGAGCAGTACTTC. The variable domain in full, completed from reference TRBV18 and TRBJ2-7, reads NAGVMQNPRHLVRRRGQEARLRCSPMKGHSHVYWYRQLPEEGLKFMVYLQKENIIDESGMPKERFSAEFPKEGPSILRIQQVVRGDSAAYFCASSPRQGQIYEQYFGPGTRLTVT.

This clonotype was counted only a few times. The chain employs TRBV20-1 and TRBJ2-7, with 10 bases aligning to TRBD2. Germline values: CDR1 DFQATT, CDR2 SNEGSKA (reference sequence). There are 16 residues in the CDR3. The junction had 9 bases not matched to a gene; V was cut back by 3 bases and J by 1 base. The CDR3: CSARALGTSASYEQYF. The CDR3, as DNA: TGCAGTGCTAGGGCGCTGGGGACTAGCGCATCCTACGAGCAGTACTTC.

Written as DNA, the CDR3 is TGTGCCAGCAGTCCACATCTATGGAGCGGGGTCTCCTACGAGCAGTACTTC. It translates to CASSPHLWSGVSYEQYF. The chain joins TRBV12-3 or TRBV12-4 to TRBJ2-7; 7 bases agree with TRBD2. The CDR3 spans 17 residues. V was clipped by 5 bases and J by 0 bases; unmatched bases: 13.

The sample holds a few counts of this clonotype. The chain is built from TRBV7-2 and TRBJ2-3; a weak D match, TRBD1 (6 bases). V lost 7 bases and J 6 bases, leaving 17 bases between the germline ends. This CDR3 comprises 14 residues. Germline V gives CDR1 SGHTA, CDR2 FQGNSA. The CDR3 reads CASNYRVGSDTQYF. CDR3 nucleotides: TGTGCCAGCAACTACAGGGTGGGGTCGGATACGCAGTATTTT.